The 27 T cell receptor beta chains presented below share a single source sample, sequenced in a study of T cell changes during pregnancy in multiple sclerosis. TCRdb's table, derived via immunoSEQ multiplex PCR, lists solely in-frame clones and lacks some. Here the sample spans under 100,000 clones, 90% to 95% being singletons. The sequenced sample was peripheral blood, obtained in the second trimester of pregnancy. The source of these receptors is a female donor with multiple sclerosis, enrolled in a pregnancy study.

This chain joins TRBV27 and TRBJ2-1, with D tentatively TRBD2 (6 bases). The V gene lost 0 bases and the J gene lost 2 bases, with 17 bases spanning the gap. Germline lookup yields CDR1 MNHEY and CDR2 SMNVEV (reference sequence). This CDR3 is built from 18 residues. The CDR3 protein is CASSLSPPAGLTYNEQFF. The CDR3 coding sequence is TGTGCCAGCAGTTTATCCCCCCCTGCGGGACTCACCTACAATGAGCAGTTCTTC.

The V call is TRBV12-5, the J call TRBJ1-1; 8 nucleotides align to TRBD1. With 0 bases clipped from V and 3 bases from J, the junction kept 6 bases outside the gene matches. The CDR3 sequence is 16 residues long. Germline lookup yields CDR1 LGHNT and CDR2 FRNRAP. CDR3 DNA sequence: TGTGCTAGTGGTTTGGTCCTACAGGGGGGGTACACTGAAGCTTTCTTT. Protein product: CASGLVLQGGYTEAFF.

The gene calls are TRBV6-1 and TRBJ2-7, with TRBD2 matching 9 bases. Germline trimming cut 4 bases from V and 9 bases from J; bases unmatched to any gene: 4. This CDR3 spans 12 amino acids. The germline CDR1 and CDR2 sequences are MNHNS and SASEGT. This CDR3 is CASSGAGGGQYF. The CDR3 DNA sequence: TGTGCCAGCAGTGGCGCGGGAGGGGGGCAGTACTTC.

The rearrangement joins TRBV4-3 to TRBJ2-1, with D perhaps matching TRBD2 (5 bases). The CDR3 runs 13 residues. The germline V gene encodes CDR1 LGHNA and CDR2 YSLEER. V gave up 1 base and J gave up 10 bases, with 11 bases separating them. The CDR3 spells CASSQVFSGEQFF. Here the CDR3 DNA reads TGCGCCAGCAGCCAAGTTTTTTCGGGGGAGCAGTTCTTC.

The chain links TRBV5-1 to TRBJ2-7, with 12 bases aligning to TRBD2. This CDR3 contains 18 residues. The junction had 7 bases not matched to a gene; V was cut back by 0 bases and J by 0 bases. The germline V gene encodes CDR1 SGHRS and CDR2 YFSETQ. DNA for the CDR3: TGCGCCAGCAGCTTGGGACTAGCGGGAGCCAGTCGCTCCTACGAGCAGTACTTC. Encoded protein: CASSLGLAGASRSYEQYF.

This clone was picked up a small number of times. The CDR3 sequence is CASSYSRATTDQPQHF. The DNA of the CDR3 is TGTGCCAGCAGTTACTCGCGGGCCACCACGGATCAGCCCCAGCATTTT. The rearrangement links TRBV6-5 to TRBJ1-5; D unclear. V was shortened by 0 bases and J by 5 bases, with 14 bases between the two germline ends. This CDR3 is built from 16 residues. The V gene's germline CDR1 is MNHEY and CDR2 SVGAGI.

The chain is built from TRBV18 and TRBJ1-1; a possible D gene is TRBD1 (5 bases). V dropped 3 bases and J dropped 1 base, with 12 bases sitting between them. CDR1 and CDR2 from the germline V gene are KGHSH and LQKENI. The CDR3 runs to 15 residues. This chain's CDR3 is CASSPIGQQNTEAFF. The DNA of the CDR3 is TGTGCCAGCTCACCGATCGGACAACAGAACACTGAAGCTTTCTTT.

This clone was seen once. The J gene is TRBJ1-4, the V gene TRBV5-1, with 10 bases matching TRBD1. Germline V CDR1 and CDR2: SGHRS, YFSETQ. The CDR3 has 14 amino acids. Trimming took 4 bases from V and 8 from J; bases not matched to a gene: 5. The chain's CDR3 is CASSRGTGVEKLFF. The CDR3 nucleotides read TGCGCCAGCAGCCGTGGGACAGGGGTGGAAAAACTGTTTTTT.

This chain connects TRBV19 to TRBJ2-5, with 14 bases that match TRBD2. V gave up 7 bases and J gave up 1 base; unmatched junction bases: 5. Germline assignment: CDR1 LNHDA and CDR2 SQIVND (reference sequence). CDR3 length: 16 residues. CDR3 DNA: TGTGCCAGTACCCGGACTAGCGGGAGGATCCAAGAGACCCAGTACTTC. Protein sequence: CASTRTSGRIQETQYF.

The chain is built from TRBV25-1 and TRBJ1-2; TRBD1 matches at 9 bases. J lost 10 bases, V lost 8 bases, and 8 bases had no gene match. This CDR3 is 12 amino acids long. The germline V gene has CDR1 MGHDK and CDR2 SYGVNS. CDR3 sequence: CASGGTGNFYTF. CDR3 DNA sequence: TGTGCCAGCGGGGGGACAGGGAATTTCTACACCTTC.

The chain is built from TRBV5-8 and TRBJ1-2, with D possibly being TRBD1 (6 bases). Germline V gives CDR1 SGHTS, CDR2 YDEGEE. CDR3 length: 14 amino acids. Trimming took 4 bases from V and 2 from J, leaving 12 bases between them. CDR3 nucleotide sequence: TGTGCCAGCAGCGCGAAGCAGGGGAACTATGGCTACACCTTC. It translates to CASSAKQGNYGYTF. Filled out from reference TRBV5-8 and TRBJ1-2, the complete variable domain reads EAGVTQSPTHLIKTRGQQATLRCSPISGHTSVYWYQQALGLGLQFLLWYDEGEERNRGNFPPRFSGRQFPNYSSELNVNALELEDSALYLCASSAKQGNYGYTFGSGTRLTVV.

The chain couples TRBV7-9 to TRBJ2-6, with D perhaps matching TRBD2 (6 bases). Germline CDR1 and CDR2: SEHNR and FQNEAQ (reference sequence). The V end lost 3 bases, the J end lost 0 bases, and 9 bases lay between the germline ends. This CDR3 region has 16 residues. CDR3 in amino acids: CASSFYGGSGANVLTF. The CDR3, as DNA: TGTGCCAGCAGCTTTTACGGGGGCTCTGGGGCCAACGTCCTGACTTTC. Supplemented by reference TRBV7-9 and TRBJ2-6, the full variable domain reads DTGVSQNPRHKITKRGQNVTFRCDPISEHNRLYWYRQTLGQGPEFLTYFQNEAQLEKSRLLSDRFSAERPKGSFSTLEIQRTEQGDSAMYLCASSFYGGSGANVLTFGAGSRLTVL.

V usage is TRBV27 and J usage is TRBJ1-5; D perhaps matches TRBD1 (6 bases). Looked up from germline, CDR1 is MNHEY and CDR2 is SMNVEV (reference sequence). CDR3 length: 15 amino acids. The germline V and J ends were trimmed by 6 bases and 5 bases, with 17 bases remaining between them. The DNA of the CDR3 is TGTGCCAGCAGCGCCTCAAGGGGGAGGGATCAGCCCCAGCATTTT. This gives the protein CASSASRGRDQPQHF.

J is TRBJ2-7 and V is TRBV7-9; D perhaps matches TRBD1 (6 bases). Germline CDR1 and CDR2: SEHNR and FQNEAQ (reference sequence). This CDR3 contains 14 residues. V lost 2 bases, J lost 2 bases, and 10 bases lay in between. The CDR3 DNA reads TGTGCCAGCAGCTTACGGACAGCTCCCTACGAGCAGTACTTC. Translated, it gives CASSLRTAPYEQYF.

V gene TRBV5-1 combines with J gene TRBJ2-7; 9 bases align to TRBD1. The CDR3 totals 16 residues. V shed 5 bases, J shed 0 bases, and the junction held 9 bases outside the gene matches. Germline assignment: CDR1 SGHRS and CDR2 YFSETQ. CDR3 coding DNA: TGCGCCAGCAGTTCCGAACAGGGGGCGAGCTCCTACGAGCAGTACTTC. Its translation: CASSSEQGASSYEQYF.

The chain is built from TRBV5-1 and TRBJ1-2, with D possibly matching TRBD1 (6 bases). The CDR3 length is 15 residues. V shed 4 bases and J shed 0 bases, with 13 bases lying between them. CDR1 is SGHRS and CDR2 is YFSETQ in the germline V gene. CDR3 residues: CASSPGRTANYGYTF. CDR3 DNA sequence: TGCGCCAGCAGCCCAGGACGGACAGCTAACTATGGCTACACCTTC. The full variable domain, completed using reference TRBV5-1 and TRBJ1-2, is KAGVTQTPRYLIKTRGQQVTLSCSPISGHRSVSWYQQTPGQGLQFLFEYFSETQRNKGNFPGRFSGRQFSNSRSEMNVSTLELGDSALYLCASSPGRTANYGYTFGSGTRLTVV.

CDR3 protein: CASLGTNPEAFF. The CDR3 coding sequence is TGTGCCAGCCTCGGGACTAACCCTGAAGCTTTCTTT. The chain uses TRBV19 and TRBJ1-1, with D tentatively TRBD1 (5 bases). Germline loops: CDR1 LNHDA, CDR2 SQIVND (reference sequence). There are 12 residues in the CDR3. V was pared by 9 bases and J by 6 bases, with 14 bases between.

CDR3: CASSIGVREGFGETQYF. DNA for the CDR3: TGTGCCAGTAGTATTGGCGTGAGGGAAGGGTTTGGCGAGACCCAGTACTTC. The J gene is TRBJ2-5, the V gene TRBV19; D is perhaps TRBD2 (5 bases). Per the germline V gene, CDR1 is LNHDA and CDR2 is SQIVND (reference sequence). The CDR3 is 17 amino acids. V dropped 3 bases and J dropped 5 bases, with 22 bases sitting between them.

The chain is built from TRBV5-8 and TRBJ1-2; 7 nucleotides line up with TRBD1. Germline CDR1 is SGHTS and CDR2 is YDEGEE. The CDR3 has 17 amino acids. V gave up 4 bases and J gave up 0 bases; unmatched junction bases: 12. In DNA, the CDR3 is TGTGCCAGCAGCGGACTACAGGGGCCCCCCGCTAACTATGGCTACACCTTC. Translation gives CASSGLQGPPANYGYTF.

The chain recombines TRBV9 with TRBJ1-2; D is undetermined. Trimming took off 4 bases at V and 0 bases at J, with 25 bases between the two ends. CDR1 is SGDLS, CDR2 YYNGEE, per germline. The CDR3 is 19 amino acids. The CDR3 bases are TGTGCCAGCAGCACGCGCTCCTCACTTTGGAGGGAGTCTAACTATGGCTACACCTTC. It specifies CASSTRSSLWRESNYGYTF.

V and J are TRBV5-1 and TRBJ1-3; a weak D match, TRBD1 (6 bases). Trimming cost V 4 bases and J 2 bases, with 16 bases left between them. This CDR3 is 16 amino acids long. The V gene's germline CDR1 is SGHRS and CDR2 YFSETQ. CDR3 sequence reads: CASSPSTGHTGNTIYF. The CDR3 nucleotides read TGCGCCAGCAGCCCGTCGACGGGACACACTGGAAACACCATATATTTT.

This sequence joins TRBV27 and TRBJ2-1, with D uncertain. Germline assignment: CDR1 MNHEY and CDR2 SMNVEV (reference sequence). The CDR3 covers 14 residues. V was shortened by 5 bases and J by 6 bases, with 14 bases between the two germline ends. This chain's CDR3 is CASSTLLFSNEQFF. The CDR3 coding sequence is TGTGCCAGCAGTACCTTACTCTTTAGCAATGAGCAGTTCTTC.

The CDR3 loop is CAISESETSGYEQYF. CDR3 DNA: TGTGCCATCAGTGAGTCGGAGACTAGCGGCTACGAGCAGTACTTC. The chain has TRBV10-3 and TRBJ2-7, with TRBD2 matching 9 bases. CDR1 and CDR2 (germline): ENHRY, SYGVKD. V trimming: 0 bases; J trimming: 3 bases; junction bases outside the gene matches: 3. CDR3 size: 15 residues.

The J gene is TRBJ1-4, the V gene TRBV7-8; 9 positions match TRBD1. The CDR3 runs to 16 residues. Trimming removed 2 bases from V and 5 bases from J; junction bases left unmatched: 6. Germline CDR1 is SGHVS and CDR2 is FQNEAQ. The CDR3 loop is CASSLTPDRGNEKLFF. The CDR3 DNA follows: TGTGCCAGCAGCTTAACCCCGGACAGGGGAAATGAAAAACTGTTTTTT.

The chain uses TRBV28 and TRBJ2-7, with a weak D call TRBD1 (6 bases). This CDR3 spans 12 amino acids. Trimming shortened V by 5 bases and J by 6 bases, and 11 bases separated the two germline ends. Germline lookup yields CDR1 MDHEN and CDR2 SYDVKM. DNA for the CDR3: TGTGCCAGCAGTACTACAGGGCTCGAGCAGTACTTC. Its translation is CASSTTGLEQYF.

The chain links TRBV7-2 to TRBJ1-3; D not certain. CDR1 is SGHTA and CDR2 is FQGNSA in the germline V gene. This CDR3 has 17 residues. Trimming cost V 4 bases and J 4 bases, with 20 bases left between them. In DNA form, the CDR3 reads TGTGCCAGCAGCTATAACTCTGCGGAGGGTTACGGAAACACCATATATTTT. Translated: CASSYNSAEGYGNTIYF.

This chain joins TRBV7-8 and TRBJ2-1; 9 bases agree with TRBD2. The V gene's germline CDR1 is SGHVS and CDR2 FQNEAQ. The CDR3 has 16 amino acids. Unmatched junction bases numbered 15, after V lost 5 bases and J lost 10 bases. The CDR3 DNA reads as TGTGCCAGCAGCCCCCTTAGGACTAGCGTATTGGGGGAGCAGTTCTTC. Its translation: CASSPLRTSVLGEQFF.